This TCR beta chain was obtained from a study of shared clonotypes between healthy human individuals. Produced via immunoSEQ multiplex PCR; TCRdb's table is partial and in-frame only. The sample shows just over 2,000,000 clones, 85% to 95% of them seen only once. Germline V gene data show CDR1 as KGHSH and CDR2 as LQKENI. This CDR3 comprises 17 residues. Losses at the gene ends were 0 bases for V and 9 bases for J; bases not matched to a gene: 11. The source is a man aged 18 to 30 in good health. The J gene is TRBJ1-4, the V gene TRBV18; TRBD1 aligns across 9 bases. Sequences were obtained from naive CD4+ T cells sorted from blood. The subset denotes: CD45RA+ positively selected. CDR3: CASSPPGTGGASKKLFF. The CDR3 DNA is TGTGCCAGCTCACCACCGGGAACAGGGGGCGCTTCGAAAAAACTGTTTTTT.